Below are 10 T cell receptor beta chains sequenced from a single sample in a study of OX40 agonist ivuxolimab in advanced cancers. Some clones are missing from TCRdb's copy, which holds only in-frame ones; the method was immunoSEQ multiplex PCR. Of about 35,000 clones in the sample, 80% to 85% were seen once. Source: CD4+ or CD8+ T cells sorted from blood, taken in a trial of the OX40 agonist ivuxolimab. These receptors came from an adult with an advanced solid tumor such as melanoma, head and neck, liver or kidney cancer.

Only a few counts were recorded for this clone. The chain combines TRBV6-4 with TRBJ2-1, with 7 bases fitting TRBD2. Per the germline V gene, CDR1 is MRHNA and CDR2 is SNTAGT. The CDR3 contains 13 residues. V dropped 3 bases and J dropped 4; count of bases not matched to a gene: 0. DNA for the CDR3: TGTGCCAGCAGTGAGCGGGAGTACAATGAGCAGTTCTTC. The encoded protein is CASSEREYNEQFF.

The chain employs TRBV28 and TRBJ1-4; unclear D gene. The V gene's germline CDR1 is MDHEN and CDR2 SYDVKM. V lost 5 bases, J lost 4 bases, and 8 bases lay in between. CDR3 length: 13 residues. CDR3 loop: CASSPRINEKLFF. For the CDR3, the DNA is TGTGCCAGCAGTCCGAGAATTAATGAAAAACTGTTTTTT.

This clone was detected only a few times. This chain's CDR3 is CASSLAPRSGNTIYF. Written as DNA, the CDR3 is TGTGCCAGCAGCTTAGCACCGCGCTCTGGAAACACCATATATTTT. The genes are TRBV7-2 and TRBJ1-3; no definite D call. The germline V gene has CDR1 SGHTA and CDR2 FQGNSA. The ends were cut back, 0 bases at V and 0 bases at J, with 6 bases in the middle. This CDR3 region has 15 residues.

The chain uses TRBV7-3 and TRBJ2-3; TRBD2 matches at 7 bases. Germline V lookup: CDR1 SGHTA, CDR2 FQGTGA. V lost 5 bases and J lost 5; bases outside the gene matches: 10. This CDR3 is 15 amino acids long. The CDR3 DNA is TGTGCCAGCAGCCCGGGCGGGGGAGGTAAAGATACGCAGTATTTT. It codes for CASSPGGGGKDTQYF.

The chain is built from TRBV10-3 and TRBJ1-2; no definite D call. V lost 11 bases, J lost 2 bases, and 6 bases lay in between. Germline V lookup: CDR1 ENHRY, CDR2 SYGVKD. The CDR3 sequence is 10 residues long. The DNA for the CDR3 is TGTGCCTCAGGCAACTATGGCTACACCTTC. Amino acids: CASGNYGYTF.

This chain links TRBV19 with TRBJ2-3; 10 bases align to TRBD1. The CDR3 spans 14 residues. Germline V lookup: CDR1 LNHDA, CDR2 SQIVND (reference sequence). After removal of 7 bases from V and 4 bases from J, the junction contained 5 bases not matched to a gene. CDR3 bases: TGTGCCAGTATCGACAGGGGGCGTCCAGATACGCAGTATTTT. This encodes CASIDRGRPDTQYF.

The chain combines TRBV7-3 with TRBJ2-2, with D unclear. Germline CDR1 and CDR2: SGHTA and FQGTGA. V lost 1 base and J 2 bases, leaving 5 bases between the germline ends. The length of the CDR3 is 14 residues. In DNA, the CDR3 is TGTGCCAGCAGCTTAATCCAAAACACCGGGGAGCTGTTTTTT. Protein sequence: CASSLIQNTGELFF.

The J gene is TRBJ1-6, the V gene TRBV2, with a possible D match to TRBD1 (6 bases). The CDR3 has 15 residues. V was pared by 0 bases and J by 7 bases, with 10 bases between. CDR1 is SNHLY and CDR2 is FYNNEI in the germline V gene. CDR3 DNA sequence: TGTGCCAGCAGTGAAGCGGTACAGGGAAATTCACCCCTCCACTTT. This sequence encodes CASSEAVQGNSPLHF. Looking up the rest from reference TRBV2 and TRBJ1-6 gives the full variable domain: EPEVTQTPSHQVTQMGQEVILRCVPISNHLYFYWYRQILGQKVEFLVSFYNNEISEKSEIFDDQFSVERPDGSNFTLKIRSTKLEDSAMYFCASSEAVQGNSPLHFGNGTRLTVT.

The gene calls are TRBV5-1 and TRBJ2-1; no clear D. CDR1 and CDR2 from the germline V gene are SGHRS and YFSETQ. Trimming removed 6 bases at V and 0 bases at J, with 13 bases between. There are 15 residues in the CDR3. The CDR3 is CASTLDGSSYNEQFF. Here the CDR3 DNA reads TGCGCCAGCACGTTGGACGGTAGCTCCTACAATGAGCAGTTCTTC.

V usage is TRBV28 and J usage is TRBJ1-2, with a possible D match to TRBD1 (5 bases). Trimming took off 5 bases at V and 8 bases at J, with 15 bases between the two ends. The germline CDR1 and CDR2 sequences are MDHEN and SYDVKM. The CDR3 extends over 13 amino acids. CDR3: CASSGGTERGYTF. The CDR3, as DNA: TGTGCCAGCAGTGGGGGGACCGAACGGGGCTACACCTTC.